These T cell receptor beta chains were read from a single sample in a study of blood T cell repertoires in COVID-19. Using immunoSEQ multiplex PCR, the repertoire was profiled, and TCRdb retains in-frame clones only, with some absent. The sample shows 300,000 to 400,000 clones, approximately 88% of them seen only once. Material for sequencing was PBMCs or T cells enriched from blood (not recorded which). The receptors stem from a woman aged 30 to 39 with acute COVID-19. The CDR3 runs from the conserved cysteine through the conserved F or W.

>15|TRBV29-1|TRBJ1-2
CSVARGQTSNYGYTF
>16|TRBV29-1|TRBJ1-2
CSVGDKGTVPTYGYTF
>13|TRBV6-1|TRBJ2-2
CASSETYTGELFF
>14|TRBV3-1/TRBV3-2|TRBJ1-5
CASSQRGSNQPQHF
>12|TRBV3-1/TRBV3-2|TRBJ2-5
CASSQREETQYF
>15|TRBV5-1|TRBJ1-3
CASTTRGGSGNTIYF
>15|TRBV5-1|TRBJ2-7
CASAPAGGAGADQYF
>13|TRBV7-3|TRBJ1-5
CASSLSVNQPQHF
>16|TRBV28|TRBJ1-3
CASSPPGTGFGNTIYF
>15|TRBV7-8|TRBJ2-5
CASSSTPRGQETQYF
>16|TRBV3-1/TRBV3-2|TRBJ1-5
CASSPQGILGNQPQHF
>14|TRBV11-3|TRBJ2-7
CASSYYRESYEQYF
>15|TRBV7-7|TRBJ1-2
CASSSGTGRGNGYTF
>16|TRBV4-1|TRBJ1-5
CASSLSGTGDGQPQHF
>14|TRBV9|TRBJ1-5
CASSVGASNQPQHF
>14|TRBV7-9|TRBJ2-7
CASSFTVDSYEQYF
>15|TRBV3-1/TRBV3-2|TRBJ2-1
CASSQLSGGENEQFF
>17|TRBV5-1|TRBJ2-3
CASSSRRLAETTDTQYF
>13|TRBV2|TRBJ2-3
CASRETRKDTQYF
>16|TRBV6-6|TRBJ1-1
CASSFGRSGVNTEAFF
>14|TRBV10-1|TRBJ2-2
CASGGGKNTGELFF
>11|TRBV20-1|TRBJ1-1
CSAIGRTEAFF
>16|TRBV4-1|TRBJ1-5
CASSQEVRGSNQPQHF
>14|TRBV27|TRBJ2-7
CASSDRVGIYEQYF